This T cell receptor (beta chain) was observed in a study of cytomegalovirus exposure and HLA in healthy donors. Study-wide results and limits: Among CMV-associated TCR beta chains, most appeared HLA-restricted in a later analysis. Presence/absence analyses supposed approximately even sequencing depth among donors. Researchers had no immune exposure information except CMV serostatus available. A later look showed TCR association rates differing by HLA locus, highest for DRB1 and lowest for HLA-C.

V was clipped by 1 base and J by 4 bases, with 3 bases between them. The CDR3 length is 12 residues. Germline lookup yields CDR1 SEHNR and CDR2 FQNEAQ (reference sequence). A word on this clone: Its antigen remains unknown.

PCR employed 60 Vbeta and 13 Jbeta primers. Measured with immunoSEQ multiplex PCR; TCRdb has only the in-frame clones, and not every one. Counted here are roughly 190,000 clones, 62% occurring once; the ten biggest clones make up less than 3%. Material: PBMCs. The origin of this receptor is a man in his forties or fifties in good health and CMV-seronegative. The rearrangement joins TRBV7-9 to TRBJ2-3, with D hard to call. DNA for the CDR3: TGTGCCAGCAGCTTAGTCGCAGATACGCAGTATTTT. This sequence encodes CASSLVADTQYF.